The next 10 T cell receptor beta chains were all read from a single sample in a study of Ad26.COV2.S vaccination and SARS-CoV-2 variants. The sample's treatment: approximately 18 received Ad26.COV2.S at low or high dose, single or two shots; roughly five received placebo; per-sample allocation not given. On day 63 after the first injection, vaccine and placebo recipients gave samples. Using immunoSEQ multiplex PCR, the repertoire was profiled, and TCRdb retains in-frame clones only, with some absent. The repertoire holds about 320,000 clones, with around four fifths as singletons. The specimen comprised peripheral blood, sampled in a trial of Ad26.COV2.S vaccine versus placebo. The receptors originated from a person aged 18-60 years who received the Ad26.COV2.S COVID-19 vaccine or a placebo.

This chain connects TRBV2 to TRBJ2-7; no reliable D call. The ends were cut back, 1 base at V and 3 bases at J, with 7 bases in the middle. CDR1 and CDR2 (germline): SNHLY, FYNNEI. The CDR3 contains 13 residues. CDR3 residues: CASSEDTYYEQYF. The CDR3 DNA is TGTGCCAGCAGTGAAGACACTTACTACGAGCAGTACTTC.

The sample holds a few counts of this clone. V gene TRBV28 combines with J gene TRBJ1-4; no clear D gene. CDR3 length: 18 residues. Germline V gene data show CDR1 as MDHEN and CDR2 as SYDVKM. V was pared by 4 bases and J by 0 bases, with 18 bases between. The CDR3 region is CASSWRGYDPATNEKLFF. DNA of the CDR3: TGTGCCAGCAGTTGGCGAGGGTACGACCCCGCAACTAATGAAAAACTGTTTTTT.

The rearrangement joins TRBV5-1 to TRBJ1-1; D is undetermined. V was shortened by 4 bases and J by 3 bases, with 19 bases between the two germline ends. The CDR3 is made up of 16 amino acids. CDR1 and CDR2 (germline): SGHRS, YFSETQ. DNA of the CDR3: TGCGCCAGCAGCCCTAACTATGGGTCAACGGACACTGAAGCTTTCTTT. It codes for CASSPNYGSTDTEAFF.

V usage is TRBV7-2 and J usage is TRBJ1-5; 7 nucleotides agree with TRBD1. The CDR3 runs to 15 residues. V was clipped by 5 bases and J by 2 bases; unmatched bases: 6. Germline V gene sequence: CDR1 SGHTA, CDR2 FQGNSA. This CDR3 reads CASSEGGGGNQPQHF. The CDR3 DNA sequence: TGTGCCAGCAGCGAAGGGGGCGGGGGCAATCAGCCCCAGCATTTT.

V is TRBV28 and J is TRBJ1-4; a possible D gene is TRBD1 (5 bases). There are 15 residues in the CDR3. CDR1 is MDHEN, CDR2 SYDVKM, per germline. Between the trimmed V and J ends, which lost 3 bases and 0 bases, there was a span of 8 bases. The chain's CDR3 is CASSFQGATNEKLFF. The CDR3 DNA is TGTGCCAGCAGTTTTCAGGGCGCAACTAATGAAAAACTGTTTTTT.

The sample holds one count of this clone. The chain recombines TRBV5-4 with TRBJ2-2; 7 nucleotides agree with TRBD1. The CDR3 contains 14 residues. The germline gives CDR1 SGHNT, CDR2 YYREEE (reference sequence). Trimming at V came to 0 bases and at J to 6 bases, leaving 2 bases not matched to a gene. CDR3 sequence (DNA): TGTGCCAGCAGCTTGGAGACAGGGTCCGGGGAGCTGTTTTTT. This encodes CASSLETGSGELFF.

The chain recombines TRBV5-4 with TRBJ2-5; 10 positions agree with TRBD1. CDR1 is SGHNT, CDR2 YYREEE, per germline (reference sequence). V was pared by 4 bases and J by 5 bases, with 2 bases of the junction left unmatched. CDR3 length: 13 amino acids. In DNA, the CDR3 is TGTGCCAGCAGCCCGGGACAGGGGGAGACCCAGTACTTC. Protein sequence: CASSPGQGETQYF.

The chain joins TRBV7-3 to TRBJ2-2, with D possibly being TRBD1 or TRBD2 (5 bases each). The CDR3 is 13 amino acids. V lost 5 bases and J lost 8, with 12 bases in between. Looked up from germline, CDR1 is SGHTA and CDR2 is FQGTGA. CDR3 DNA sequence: TGTGCCAGCAGCCCCCAATGGGGGGGGGAGCTGTTTTTT. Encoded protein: CASSPQWGGELFF.

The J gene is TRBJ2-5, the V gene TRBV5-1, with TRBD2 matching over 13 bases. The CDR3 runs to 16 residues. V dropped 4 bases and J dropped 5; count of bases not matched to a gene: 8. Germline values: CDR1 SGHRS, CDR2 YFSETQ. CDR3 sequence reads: CASSATTSGGAETQYF. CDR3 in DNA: TGCGCCAGCAGCGCGACCACTAGCGGGGGGGCGGAGACCCAGTACTTC.

CDR3 bases: TGTGCCAGCAGCCCTGCTTTAGAGCGGGGGGGCTACAATGAGCAGTTCTTC. Its protein is CASSPALERGGYNEQFF. The gene calls are TRBV4-2 and TRBJ2-1, with 10 positions matching TRBD2. Germline CDR1 reads LGHNA; CDR2 reads YNFKEQ. Germline trimming cut 4 bases from V and 3 bases from J; bases unmatched to any gene: 9. The CDR3 loop spans 17 amino acids.